This T cell receptor (beta chain) was sequenced during a study of glioma-infiltrating T cells after dendritic cell vaccination. Germline CDR1 reads ENHRY; CDR2 reads SYGVKD. V was trimmed by 3 bases and J by 3 bases, leaving 12 bases between them. The CDR3 contains 14 residues. Assay: immunoSEQ multiplex PCR; the TCRdb copy retains only in-frame clones and omits some. The sample consists of 98,000 or so clones, 80% of them appearing once. Time point denoted: after dendritic cell vaccination, including at tumor progression/relapse. The sequencing here drew on blood, taken after dendritic cell vaccination. This clonotype was obtained from a human donor with glioblastoma. The chain uses TRBV10-3 and TRBJ2-7; possible D gene TRBD1, 6 bases. This CDR3 reads CAISDYRDGYEQYF. For the CDR3, the DNA is TGTGCCATCAGTGACTACAGGGACGGCTACGAGCAGTACTTC.